The entry below describes one T cell receptor beta chain. Its cognate antigen is unknown. Data came from immunoSEQ multiplex PCR; TCRdb stores just in-frame clones and leaves some out. The table has 90,000 to 150,000 clones, over 80% seen once. Whether given at about 4 or about 12 weeks, second doses were pooled. The source of the sample is a study of T cell responses to AZD1222 COVID-19 vaccine. Study outcomes and limitations: There were mostly white British donors and more females than males, and clonal diversity was possibly underestimated. Seropositive status at baseline applied to only a handful of AZD1222 recipients.

This clonotype was obtained from an adult who received the AZD1222 COVID-19 vaccine. Here the sequenced sample was peripheral blood, taken 28 days after the second AZD1222 dose.

Here the CDR3 reads CASSFSPNTEAFF. Here the CDR3 DNA reads TGCGCCAGCAGCTTCAGCCCGAACACTGAAGCTTTCTTT. The chain carries TRBV5-1 and TRBJ1-1, with D unclear. Trimming stripped 2 bases from V and 1 base from J, with 6 bases between. CDR1 is SGHRS, CDR2 YFSETQ, per germline. CDR3 length equals 13 residues.